The source of this T cell receptor (beta chain) is a study of blood T cell repertoires in COVID-19 (dated by TCRdb to 2020 to 2022). At the level of the whole study: Collaborator samples came from the United States, Italy and Spain and covered acute and convalescent phases of COVID-19. The prospective study material was composed of cDNA or gDNA derived from T cells, B-cell-depleted T cells, or PBMCs. Subjects who had been exposed to COVID-19, were actively infected with it, or had recovered from it provided the deeply sampled blood TCRbeta repertoires that made up the dataset. The repertoires were made available in a free public database intended to serve as a resource for research on the immune response to SARS-CoV-2. Samples were obtained from the ongoing ImmuneRACE study (first 160 participants) and from over 1,000 subjects provided by 6 global collaborators. A de-identified subject ID, COVID-19 status, age in years and sex were almost always included in the sample metadata. Where available, HLA class I and class II types were obtained from metadata supplied by the sample provider rather than from assay-based typing.

One collaborating source in Seattle enrolled patients while the patients were actively infected and followed the patients over time throughout the course of disease. Each collaborating institution followed its own protocols to collect whole blood in K2EDTA tubes. For TCRbeta analysis, collaborators shipped samples in one of three forms: frozen whole blood, isolated PBMCs, or DNA extracted from either of those sample types. TCRbeta CDR3 regions were amplified from genomic DNA using the immunoSEQ Assay, a bias-controlled multiplex PCR. In the authors' own workflow: The number of nucleated cells in each sample was estimated from the amplification of reference gene primers within the assay. To quantify the absolute abundance of each unique TCRbeta CDR3 rearrangement, sequence reads were collapsed and filtered. For each sample, productive Simpson clonality was calculated as the square root of Simpson's diversity index across productive rearrangements. TCRdb carries this immuneACCESS record with in-frame sequences only. Its versions omit some clonotypes, under half of them owing to an unresolved V gene in the studies checked, with the rest unexplained. For V, J and clone size, that table is used; D and trimming come from the DNA. Across this sample there are some 310,000 clones, with 90% seen only once. The ten largest clones represent approximately 0.98% of the sample.

This clone was seen a few times. Which antigen it targets is not known. No clone much larger than this one lies a single base away; base qualities are absent. In the germline V gene, CDR1 corresponds to KGHSH and CDR2 to LQKENI. Between the V and J ends, shortened by 3 bases and 8 bases respectively, the junction contains 10 bases. The CDR3 measures 12 amino acids from cysteine to phenylalanine. Only the CDR3 DNA stays, 36 bases, in frame from base 1. The research as a whole found: Clinical and demographic metadata were provided uncurated, with the amount varying by source and participant.

Rearrangement joined TRBV18 to TRBJ1-2; no D gene call is confident. Input material: peripheral blood. The receptor comes from a middle-aged woman with COVID-19, enrolled during active disease. The bases read TGTGCCAGCTCACCCGGGCGGGTCGGCTACACCTTC. Its protein reads: CASSPGRVGYTF.